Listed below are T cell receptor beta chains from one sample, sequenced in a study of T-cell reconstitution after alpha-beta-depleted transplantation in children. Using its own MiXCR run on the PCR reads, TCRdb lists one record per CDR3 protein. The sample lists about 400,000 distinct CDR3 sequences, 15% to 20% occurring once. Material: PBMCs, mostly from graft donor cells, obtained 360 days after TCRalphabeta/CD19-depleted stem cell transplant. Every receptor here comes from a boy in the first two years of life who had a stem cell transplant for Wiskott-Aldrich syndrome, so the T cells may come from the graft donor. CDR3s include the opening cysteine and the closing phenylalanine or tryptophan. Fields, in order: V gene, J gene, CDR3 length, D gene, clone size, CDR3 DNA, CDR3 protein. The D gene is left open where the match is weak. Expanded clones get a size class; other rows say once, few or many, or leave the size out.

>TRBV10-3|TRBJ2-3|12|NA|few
TGTGCCATCGGCCAACGCACAGATACGCAGTATTTT
CAIGQRTDTQYF
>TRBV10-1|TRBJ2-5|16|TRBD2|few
TGCGCCAGCAGTGCCGGACTAGCGGGGGTCCAAGAGACCCAGTACTTC
CASSAGLAGVQETQYF
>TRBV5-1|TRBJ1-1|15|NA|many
TGCGCCAGCAGCCCCCTCGGGGGGGTAAACACTGAAGCTTTCTTT
CASSPLGGVNTEAFF
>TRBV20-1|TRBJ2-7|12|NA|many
TGCAGTGCTGTGACGGCAACCTACGAGCAGTACTTC
CSAVTATYEQYF
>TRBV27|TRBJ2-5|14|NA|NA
TGTGCCAGCAGTCCTCCGGGGGCCTCAGAGACCCAGTACTTC
CASSPPGASETQYF
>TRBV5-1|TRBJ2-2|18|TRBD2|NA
TGCGCCAGCAGCTTCGGACTAGCGGGGGGCTTGACCACCGGGGAGCTGTTTTTT
CASSFGLAGGLTTGELFF
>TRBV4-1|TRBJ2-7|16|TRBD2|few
TGCGCCAGCAGCTCTGGACTAGCGGGGGGGACGTACGAGCAGTACTTC
CASSSGLAGGTYEQYF
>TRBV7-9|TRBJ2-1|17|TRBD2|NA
TGTGCCAGCAGCCGGGGGAGGACTAGCGGGAGTATGAATGAGCAGTTCTTC
CASSRGRTSGSMNEQFF
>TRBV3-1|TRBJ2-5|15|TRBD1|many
TGTGCCAGCAGCCAAAAATACCGGGACAGTCAGACCCAGTACTTC
CASSQKYRDSQTQYF
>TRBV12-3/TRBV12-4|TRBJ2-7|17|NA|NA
TGTGCCAGCAGTGCCAAACGGGACACTAGGAGAAACTACGAGCAGTACTTC
CASSAKRDTRRNYEQYF
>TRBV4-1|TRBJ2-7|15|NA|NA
TGCGCCAGCAGCCACACCTCCTTGGGTACGGGCGAGCAGTACTTC
CASSHTSLGTGEQYF
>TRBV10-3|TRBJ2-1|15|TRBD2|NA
TGTGCCATCAGGAAGACTAGCGGGTCCTCCAATGAGCAGTTCTTC
CAIRKTSGSSNEQFF
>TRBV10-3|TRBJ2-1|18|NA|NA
TGTGCCATCAGCCGTAAAATCAATAGCGGAAATCTACTCGATGAGCAGTTCTTC
CAISRKINSGNLLDEQFF
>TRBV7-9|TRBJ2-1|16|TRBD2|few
TGTGCCAGCAGCATAGAACTAGCGGGAGGGCGGAATGAGCAGTTCTTC
CASSIELAGGRNEQFF
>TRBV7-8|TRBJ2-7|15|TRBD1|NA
TGTGCCAGCAGCTTATATCTCATAAGGGGGCACGAGCAGTACTTC
CASSLYLIRGHEQYF